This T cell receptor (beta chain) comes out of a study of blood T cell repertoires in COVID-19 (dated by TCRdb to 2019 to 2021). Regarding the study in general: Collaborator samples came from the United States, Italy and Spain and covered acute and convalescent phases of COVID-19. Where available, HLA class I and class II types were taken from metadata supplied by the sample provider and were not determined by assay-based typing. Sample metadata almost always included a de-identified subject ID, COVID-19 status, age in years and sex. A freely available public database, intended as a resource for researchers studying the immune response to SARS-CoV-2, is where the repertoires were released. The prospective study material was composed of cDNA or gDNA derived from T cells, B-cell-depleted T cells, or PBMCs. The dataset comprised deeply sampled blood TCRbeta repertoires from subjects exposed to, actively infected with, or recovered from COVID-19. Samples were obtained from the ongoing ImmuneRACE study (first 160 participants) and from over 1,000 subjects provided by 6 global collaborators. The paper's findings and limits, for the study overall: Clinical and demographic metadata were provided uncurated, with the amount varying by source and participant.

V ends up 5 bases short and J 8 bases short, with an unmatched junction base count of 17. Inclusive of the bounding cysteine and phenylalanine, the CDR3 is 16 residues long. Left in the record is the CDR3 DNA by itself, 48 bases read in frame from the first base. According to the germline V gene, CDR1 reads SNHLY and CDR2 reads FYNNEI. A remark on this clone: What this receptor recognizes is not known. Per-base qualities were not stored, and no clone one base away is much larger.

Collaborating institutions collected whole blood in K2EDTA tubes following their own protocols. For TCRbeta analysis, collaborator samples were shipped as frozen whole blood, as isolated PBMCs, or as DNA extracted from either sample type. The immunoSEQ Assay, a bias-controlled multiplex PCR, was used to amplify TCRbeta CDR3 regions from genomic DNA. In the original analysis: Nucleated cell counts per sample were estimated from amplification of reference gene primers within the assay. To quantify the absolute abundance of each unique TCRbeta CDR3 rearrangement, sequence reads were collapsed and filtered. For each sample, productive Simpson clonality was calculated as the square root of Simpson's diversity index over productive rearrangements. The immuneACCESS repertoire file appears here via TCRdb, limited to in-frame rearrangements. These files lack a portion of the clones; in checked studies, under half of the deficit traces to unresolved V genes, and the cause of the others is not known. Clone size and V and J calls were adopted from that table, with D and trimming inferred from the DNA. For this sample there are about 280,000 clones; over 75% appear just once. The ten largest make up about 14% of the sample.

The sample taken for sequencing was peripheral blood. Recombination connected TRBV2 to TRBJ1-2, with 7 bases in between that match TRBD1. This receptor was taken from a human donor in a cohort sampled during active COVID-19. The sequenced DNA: TGTGCCAGCAGTTTTGATCAGGGGGGAAGTTTTAGGGGCTACACCTTC. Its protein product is CASSFDQGGSFRGYTF. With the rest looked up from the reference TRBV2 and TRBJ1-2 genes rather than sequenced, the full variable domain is EPEVTQTPSHQVTQMGQEVILRCVPISNHLYFYWYRQILGQKVEFLVSFYNNEISEKSEIFDDQFSVERPDGSNFTLKIRSTKLEDSAMYFCASSFDQGGSFRGYTFGSGTRLTVV.